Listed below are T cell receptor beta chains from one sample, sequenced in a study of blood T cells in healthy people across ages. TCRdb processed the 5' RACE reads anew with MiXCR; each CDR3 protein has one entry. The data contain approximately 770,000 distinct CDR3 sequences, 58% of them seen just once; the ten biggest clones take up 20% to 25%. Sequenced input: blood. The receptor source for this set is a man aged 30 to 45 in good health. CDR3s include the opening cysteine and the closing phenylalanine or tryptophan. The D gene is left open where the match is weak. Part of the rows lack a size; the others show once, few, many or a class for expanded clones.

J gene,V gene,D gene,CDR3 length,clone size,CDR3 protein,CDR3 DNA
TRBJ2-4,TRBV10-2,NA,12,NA,CASSDYRGTWYF,TGCGCCAGCAGTGACTACCGGGGTACTTGGTACTTC
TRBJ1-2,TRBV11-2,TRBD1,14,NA,CASSLSGTGRGYTF,TGTGCCAGCAGCTTAAGCGGGACAGGGCGCGGCTACACCTTC
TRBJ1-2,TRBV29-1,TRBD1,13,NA,CSVENDRGYGYTF,TGCAGCGTGGAAAATGACAGGGGCTATGGCTACACCTTC
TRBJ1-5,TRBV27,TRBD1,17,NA,CASSFLPTGERNQPQHF,TGTGCCAGCAGTTTCCTTCCGACAGGGGAGCGCAATCAGCCCCAGCATTTT
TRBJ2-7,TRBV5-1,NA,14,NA,CASSLGTGLNEQYF,TGCGCCAGCAGCTTGGGCACAGGACTCAATGAGCAGTACTTC
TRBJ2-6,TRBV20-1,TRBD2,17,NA,CSASPTSGRSGANVLTF,TGCAGTGCTAGTCCGACTAGCGGGAGAAGTGGGGCCAACGTCCTGACTTTC
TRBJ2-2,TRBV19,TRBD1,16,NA,CASTVQRTGATGELFF,TGTGCCAGTACCGTTCAACGGACAGGGGCCACCGGGGAGCTGTTTTTT
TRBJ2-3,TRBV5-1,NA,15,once,CASSSGWTGTDTQYF,TGCGCCAGCAGCTCAGGGTGGACTGGTACAGATACGCAGTATTTT
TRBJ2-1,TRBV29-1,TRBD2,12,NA,CSVALAGHEQFF,TGCAGCGTTGCCCTAGCGGGCCATGAGCAGTTCTTC
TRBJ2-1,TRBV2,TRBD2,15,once,CASSAPGGVLDEQFF,TGTGCCAGCAGTGCGCCCGGGGGGGTCTTGGATGAGCAGTTCTTC
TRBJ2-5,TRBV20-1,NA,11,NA,CSARAWETQYF,TGTAGTGCTAGGGCCTGGGAGACCCAGTACTTC
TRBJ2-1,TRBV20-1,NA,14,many,CSARDWEGAGEQFF,TGCAGTGCTAGAGATTGGGAGGGGGCGGGTGAGCAGTTCTTC
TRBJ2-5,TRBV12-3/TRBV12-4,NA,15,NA,CASSLGESGYETQYF,TGTGCCAGCAGTTTAGGGGAATCAGGGTATGAGACCCAGTACTTC
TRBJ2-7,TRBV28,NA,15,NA,CASSTWGFRRYEQYF,TGTGCCAGCAGCACCTGGGGCTTCCGACGCTACGAGCAGTACTTC
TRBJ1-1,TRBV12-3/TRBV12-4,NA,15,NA,CASSFLASVRTEAFF,TGTGCCAGCAGTTTTTTGGCCAGCGTAAGGACCGAAGCTTTCTTT
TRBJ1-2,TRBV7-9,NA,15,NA,CASSPATEKVYGYTF,TGTGCCAGCAGCCCCGCGACGGAGAAGGTTTATGGCTACACCTTC
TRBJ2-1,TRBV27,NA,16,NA,CASSLSGEIIYNEQFF,TGTGCCAGCAGTTTATCAGGCGAGATAATCTACAATGAGCAGTTCTTC
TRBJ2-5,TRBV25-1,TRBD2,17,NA,CASSERKREAQEETQYF,TGTGCCAGCAGTGAGAGGAAGCGGGAGGCCCAGGAGGAGACCCAGTACTTC
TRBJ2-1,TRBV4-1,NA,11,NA,CASREGREQFF,TGCGCCAGCAGAGAGGGGCGTGAGCAGTTCTTC
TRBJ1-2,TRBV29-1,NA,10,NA,CGARGNGYTF,TGCGGCGCGCGGGGGAATGGCTACACCTTC
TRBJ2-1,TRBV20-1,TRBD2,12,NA,CSAPGRAKEQFF,TGCAGTGCCCCTGGGAGGGCCAAAGAGCAGTTCTTC
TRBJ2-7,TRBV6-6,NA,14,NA,CATQRTVISYEQYF,TGTGCCACCCAGAGGACAGTAATAAGCTACGAGCAGTACTTC
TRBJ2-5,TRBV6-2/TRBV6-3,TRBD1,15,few,CASSLRQGMGETQYF,TGTGCCAGCAGCCTCCGACAGGGGATGGGAGAGACCCAGTACTTC
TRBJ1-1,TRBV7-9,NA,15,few,CASSLAAVGDTEAFF,TGTGCCAGCAGCTTAGCGGCGGTTGGGGACACTGAAGCTTTCTTT
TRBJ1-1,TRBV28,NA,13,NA,CASSGTGRSEVFF,TGTGCCAGCAGTGGGACCGGGCGGTCTGAAGTTTTCTTT
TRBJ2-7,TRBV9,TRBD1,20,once,CASRIFMTGQINPSSYEQYF,TGTGCCAGCAGGATTTTTATGACGGGACAGATCAACCCCAGCTCCTACGAGCAGTACTTC
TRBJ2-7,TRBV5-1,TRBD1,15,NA,CASSPGPTGSYEQYF,TGCGCCAGCAGCCCGGGACCGACAGGGAGCTACGAGCAGTACTTC
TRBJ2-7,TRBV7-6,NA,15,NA,CASSPSVGPTYEQYF,TGTGCCAGCAGCCCCTCGGTAGGACCCACCTACGAGCAGTACTTC
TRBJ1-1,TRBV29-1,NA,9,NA,CSVDGYAFF,TGCAGCGTTGATGGATACGCTTTCTTT
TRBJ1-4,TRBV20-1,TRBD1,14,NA,CSATQGAFNEKLFF,TGCAGTGCTACACAGGGGGCCTTTAATGAAAAACTGTTTTTT
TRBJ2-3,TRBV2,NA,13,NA,CASSWRNTDTQYF,TGTGCCAGTTCGTGGCGGAACACAGATACGCAGTATTTT
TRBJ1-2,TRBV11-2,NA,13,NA,CASSPAAVYGYTF,TGTGCCAGCAGTCCTGCAGCAGTCTATGGCTACACCTTC
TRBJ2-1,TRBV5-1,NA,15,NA,CASSLAGGGEETQFF,TGCGCCAGCAGCTTAGCAGGAGGGGGCGAAGAGACCCAGTTCTTC
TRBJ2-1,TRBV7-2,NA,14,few,CASSLRALSDEQFF,TGTGCCAGCAGCCTCCGGGCCCTTTCGGATGAGCAGTTCTTC
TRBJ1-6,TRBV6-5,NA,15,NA,CASSYSGPPNSPLHF,TGTGCCAGCAGTTACTCCGGCCCTCCTAATTCACCCCTCCACTTT
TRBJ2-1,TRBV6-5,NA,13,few,CASKVGLYNEQFF,TGTGCCAGCAAGGTGGGACTCTACAATGAGCAGTTCTTC